These 16 T cell receptor beta chains were sequenced from one sample in a study of STAT5B mutations in CD4+ large granular lymphocyte leukemia. The repertoire was sequenced with immunoSEQ multiplex PCR; TCRdb's copy has only in-frame clones and lacks some. In the table there are about 31,000 clones, 55% to 80% of which are singletons. Sample: CD4+ T cells from blood buffy coats. These TCRs come from a human donor in good health.

The J gene is TRBJ2-6, the V gene TRBV5-1; the D call may be TRBD1 or TRBD2 (6 bases each). Germline V gene lookup returns CDR1 SGHRS and CDR2 YFSETQ. The CDR3 is 19 amino acids. Trimming shortened V by 1 base and J by 1 base, and 18 bases separated the two germline ends. The chain's CDR3 is CASSLSPVRGGSGANVLTF. In nucleotides, the CDR3 is TGCGCCAGCAGCTTGTCCCCAGTCAGGGGAGGTTCTGGGGCCAACGTCCTGACTTTC.

J is TRBJ1-2 and V is TRBV4-3; tentative D call: TRBD1 (5 bases). Germline V lookup: CDR1 LGHNA, CDR2 YSLEER. The CDR3 has 16 residues. V was trimmed by 2 bases and J by 4 bases, leaving 17 bases between them. The CDR3 loop reads CASSQLPLGLSYGYTF. In DNA form, the CDR3 reads TGCGCCAGCAGCCAACTGCCCCTGGGGCTGTCCTATGGCTACACCTTC.

The chain has TRBV2 and TRBJ1-6; D remains ambiguous. CDR3 length equals 14 residues. Trimming took 9 bases from V and 0 from J, leaving 9 bases between them. Germline assignment: CDR1 SNHLY and CDR2 FYNNEI. CDR3 amino acids: CASDDSSYNSPLHF. DNA of the CDR3: TGTGCCAGTGACGATAGCTCCTATAATTCACCCCTCCACTTT.

The rearrangement joins TRBV7-8 to TRBJ2-3; D may match TRBD1 or TRBD2 (5 bases each). Trimming took off 2 bases at V and 6 bases at J, with 15 bases between the two ends. This CDR3 contains 15 residues. Germline V CDR1 and CDR2: SGHVS, FQNEAQ. In DNA form, the CDR3 reads TGTGCCAGCAGCTTAATCCGGGACCTCACGGATACGCAGTATTTT. Translated: CASSLIRDLTDTQYF.

This clone turned up a few times. V usage is TRBV5-1 and J usage is TRBJ2-7; possibly TRBD2 for D (6 bases). There are 14 residues in the CDR3. Trimming pared 6 bases from V and 3 bases from J, leaving 16 bases between. Germline V lookup: CDR1 SGHRS, CDR2 YFSETQ. CDR3 residues: CASTLGPAGYEQYF. The CDR3 DNA is TGCGCCAGCACCCTTGGCCCAGCGGGCTACGAGCAGTACTTC.

J is TRBJ2-2 and V is TRBV27; D uncertain. Trimming left V 2 bases short and J 6 bases short, with 4 bases between. CDR1 and CDR2 from the germline V gene are MNHEY and SMNVEV (reference sequence). The CDR3 extends over 12 amino acids. CDR3 sequence (DNA): TGTGCCAGCAGTTTACCCCCCGGGGAGCTGTTTTTT. This encodes CASSLPPGELFF.

The chain has TRBV14 and TRBJ1-1; D gene unclear. This CDR3 is built from 13 residues. Germline V CDR1 and CDR2: SGHDN, FVKESK. The V gene lost 0 bases and the J gene lost 10 bases, with 12 bases spanning the gap. The CDR3 nucleotides are TGTGCCAGCAGCCAAGAGCTCCTCCGGGGAGCTTTCTTT. Protein product: CASSQELLRGAFF.

This clone was counted a few times. This sequence joins TRBV11-2 and TRBJ1-6, with D unclear. V lost 5 bases and J 6 bases, leaving 8 bases between the germline ends. CDR3 length equals 13 residues. Germline V lookup: CDR1 SGHAT, CDR2 FQNNGV. The CDR3 bases are TGTGCCAGCAGCCCAGAACTTAATTCACCCCTCCACTTT. It translates to CASSPELNSPLHF. Together with reference TRBV11-2 and TRBJ1-6, the CDR3 gives the full variable domain: EAGVAQSPRYKIIEKRQSVAFWCNPISGHATLYWYQQILGQGPKLLIQFQNNGVVDDSQLPKDRFSAERLKGVDSTLKIQPAKLEDSAVYLCASSPELNSPLHFGNGTRLTVT.

The rearrangement uses TRBV6-1 and TRBJ2-7, with D unresolved. V was shortened by 6 bases and J by 7 bases, with 7 bases between the two germline ends. The CDR3 has 10 amino acids. In germline, CDR1 is MNHNS, CDR2 SASEGT. The CDR3 loop is CASSSGEQYF. The CDR3 region has the DNA TGTGCCAGCAGCAGTGGTGAGCAGTACTTC.

This chain connects TRBV7-2 to TRBJ1-1; D might be TRBD1 (6 bases). CDR1 and CDR2 (germline): SGHTA, FQGNSA. The CDR3 length is 12 residues. V lost 11 bases to trimming and J lost 4 bases, with 14 bases between them. The CDR3 bases are TGTGCCGGTCCAGGGGTTCTCACTGAAGCTTTCTTT. It yields the protein CAGPGVLTEAFF.

The chain employs TRBV19 and TRBJ2-3; 14 positions agree with TRBD2. The length of the CDR3 is 17 residues. Per germline, CDR1 LNHDA and CDR2 SQIVND (reference sequence). Unmatched junction bases numbered 3, after V lost 4 bases and J lost 0 bases. The DNA of the CDR3 is TGTGCCAGTAGTACCCGGACTAGCGGGGGGAGCACAGATACGCAGTATTTT. It specifies CASSTRTSGGSTDTQYF.

This clone was seen a handful of times. The chain recombines TRBV19 with TRBJ1-1; tentatively, D is TRBD1 (6 bases). The V end was cut by 0 bases, the J end by 6 bases, with 14 bases between. This CDR3 is built from 15 residues. Per the germline V gene, CDR1 is LNHDA and CDR2 is SQIVND (reference sequence). The CDR3 DNA sequence: TGTGCCAGTAGTATAGACGTGGGGGCTCTCTCTGAAGCTTTCTTT. This translates into CASSIDVGALSEAFF. The variable domain in full, with the rest retrieved from reference TRBV19 and TRBJ1-1, is DGGITQSPKYLFRKEGQNVTLSCEQNLNHDAMYWYRQDPGQGLRLIYYSQIVNDFQKGDIAEGYSVSREKKESFPLTVTSAQKNPTAFYLCASSIDVGALSEAFFGQGTRLTVV.

The sample holds a few counts of this clone. The CDR3 loop reads CASSQIKSNQPQHF. The CDR3 DNA follows: TGCGCCAGCAGCCAAATTAAGAGCAATCAGCCCCAGCATTTT. V usage is TRBV4-1 and J usage is TRBJ1-5; D is undetermined. This CDR3 is built from 14 residues. Germline assignment: CDR1 MGHRA and CDR2 YSYEKL. V lost 2 bases and J lost 1, with 6 bases in between.

CDR3 region: CASSYYTGGNTEAFF. The CDR3 bases are TGTGCCAGCAGTTACTATACAGGGGGGAACACTGAAGCTTTCTTT. The rearrangement joins TRBV6-5 to TRBJ1-1; TRBD1 matches 8 bases. Germline V gene lookup returns CDR1 MNHEY and CDR2 SVGAGI. This CDR3 contains 15 residues. J lost 1 base, V lost 1 base, and 2 bases had no gene match.

This clone was seen a single time. CDR3 amino acids: CAWSPPLGQGNTEAFF. CDR3 nucleotide sequence: TGTGCCTGGAGCCCCCCTTTGGGCCAAGGGAACACTGAAGCTTTCTTT. The gene calls are TRBV30 and TRBJ1-1; D not resolved. Germline V gene sequence: CDR1 GTSNPN, CDR2 SVGIG (reference sequence). V lost 3 bases to trimming and J lost 1 base, with 18 bases between them. The CDR3 has 16 amino acids.

This clone was recorded a few times. V is TRBV4-1 and J is TRBJ1-1, with D uncertain. The CDR3 is made up of 14 amino acids. Per germline, CDR1 MGHRA and CDR2 YSYEKL. The V end lost 5 bases, the J end lost 4 bases, and 14 bases lay between the germline ends. Written as DNA, the CDR3 is TGCGCCAGCAGCAACCGGGCTCTGGGCACTGAAGCTTTCTTT. This translates into CASSNRALGTEAFF.